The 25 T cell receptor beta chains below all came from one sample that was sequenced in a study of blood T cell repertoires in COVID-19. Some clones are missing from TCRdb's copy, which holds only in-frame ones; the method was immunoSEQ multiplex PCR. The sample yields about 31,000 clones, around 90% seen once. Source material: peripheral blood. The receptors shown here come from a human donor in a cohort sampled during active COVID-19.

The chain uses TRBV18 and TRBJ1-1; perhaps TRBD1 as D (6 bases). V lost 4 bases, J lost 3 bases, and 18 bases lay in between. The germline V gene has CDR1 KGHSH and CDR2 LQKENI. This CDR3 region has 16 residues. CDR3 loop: CASSQIAGVFDTEAFF. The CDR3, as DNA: TGTGCCAGCTCACAAATTGCAGGGGTTTTCGACACTGAAGCTTTCTTT.

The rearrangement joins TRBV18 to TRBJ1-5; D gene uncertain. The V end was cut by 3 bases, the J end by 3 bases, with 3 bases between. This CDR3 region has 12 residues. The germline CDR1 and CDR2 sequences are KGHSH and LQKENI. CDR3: CASSPYNQPQHF. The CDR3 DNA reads TGTGCCAGCTCACCGTACAATCAGCCCCAGCATTTT.

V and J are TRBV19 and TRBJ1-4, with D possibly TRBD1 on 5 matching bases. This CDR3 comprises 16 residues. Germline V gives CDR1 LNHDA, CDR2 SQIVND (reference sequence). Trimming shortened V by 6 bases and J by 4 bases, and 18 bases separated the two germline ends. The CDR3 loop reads CASSSTKTVSNEKLFF. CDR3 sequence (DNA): TGTGCCAGTAGCTCCACAAAGACAGTGAGTAATGAAAAACTGTTTTTT.

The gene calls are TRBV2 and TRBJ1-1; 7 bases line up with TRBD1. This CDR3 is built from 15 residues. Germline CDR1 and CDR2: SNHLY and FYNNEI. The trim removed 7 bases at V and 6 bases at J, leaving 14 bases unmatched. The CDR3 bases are TGTGCCAGCAACGGGGGACAGTCATTAACCTCTGAAGCTTTCTTT. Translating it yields CASNGGQSLTSEAFF.

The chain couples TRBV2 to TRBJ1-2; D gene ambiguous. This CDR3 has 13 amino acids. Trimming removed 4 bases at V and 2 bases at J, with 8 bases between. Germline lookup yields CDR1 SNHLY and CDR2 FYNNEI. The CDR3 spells CASSVIANYGYTF. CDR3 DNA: TGTGCCAGCAGTGTTATAGCCAACTATGGCTACACCTTC.

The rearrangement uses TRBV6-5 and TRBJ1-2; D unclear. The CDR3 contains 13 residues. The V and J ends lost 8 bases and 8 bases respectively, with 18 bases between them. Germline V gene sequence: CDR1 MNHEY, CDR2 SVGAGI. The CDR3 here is CASSVTVNLGYTF. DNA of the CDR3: TGTGCCAGCTCAGTTACAGTAAACTTAGGCTACACCTTC.

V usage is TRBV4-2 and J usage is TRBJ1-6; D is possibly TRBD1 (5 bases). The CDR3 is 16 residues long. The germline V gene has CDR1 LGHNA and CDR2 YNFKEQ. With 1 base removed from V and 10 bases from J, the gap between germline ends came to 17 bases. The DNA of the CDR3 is TGTGCCAGCAGCCAAGTCGAGGCAGGGTCGGGCTCACCCCTCCACTTT. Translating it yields CASSQVEAGSGSPLHF.

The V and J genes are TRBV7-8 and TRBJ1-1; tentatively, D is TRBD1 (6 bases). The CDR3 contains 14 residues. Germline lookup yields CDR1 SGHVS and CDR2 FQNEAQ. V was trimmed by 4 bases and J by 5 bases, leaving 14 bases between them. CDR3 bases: TGTGCCAGCAGCTACTCCTTCCAGGGGACTGAAGCTTTCTTT. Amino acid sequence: CASSYSFQGTEAFF.

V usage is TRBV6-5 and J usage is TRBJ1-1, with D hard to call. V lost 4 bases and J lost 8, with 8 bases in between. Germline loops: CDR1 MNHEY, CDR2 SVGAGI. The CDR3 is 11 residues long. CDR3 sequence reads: CASSSLFEAFF. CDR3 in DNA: TGTGCCAGCAGTTCCTTGTTCGAAGCTTTCTTT.

The CDR3: CASSWVTSGYNEQFF. CDR3 DNA sequence: TGTGCCAGCAGCTGGGTGACTAGCGGATACAATGAGCAGTTCTTC. The chain links TRBV5-6 to TRBJ2-1; 9 bases match TRBD2. This CDR3 is built from 15 residues. The trim removed 3 bases at V and 4 bases at J, leaving 5 bases unmatched. Germline CDR1 and CDR2: SGHDT and YYEEEE.

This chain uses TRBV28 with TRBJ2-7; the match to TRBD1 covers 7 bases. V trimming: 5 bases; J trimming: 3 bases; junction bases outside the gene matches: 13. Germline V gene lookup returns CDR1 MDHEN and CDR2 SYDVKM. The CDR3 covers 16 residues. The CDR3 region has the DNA TGTGCCAGCAGTCGTAATACAGGGGTGAAAAACTACGAGCAGTACGTC. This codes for CASSRNTGVKNYEQYV.

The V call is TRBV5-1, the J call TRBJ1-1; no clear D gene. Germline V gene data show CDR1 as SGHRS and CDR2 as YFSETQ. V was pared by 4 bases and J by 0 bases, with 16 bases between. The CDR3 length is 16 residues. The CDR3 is CASSPRQIFMNTEAFF. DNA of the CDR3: TGCGCCAGCAGCCCAAGACAAATTTTCATGAACACTGAAGCTTTCTTT.

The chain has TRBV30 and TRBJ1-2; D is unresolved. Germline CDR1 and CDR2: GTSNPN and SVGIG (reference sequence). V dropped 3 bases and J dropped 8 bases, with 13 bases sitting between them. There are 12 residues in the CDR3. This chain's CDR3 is CAWRGGPWGYTF. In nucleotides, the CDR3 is TGTGCCTGGAGAGGCGGGCCGTGGGGCTACACCTTC.

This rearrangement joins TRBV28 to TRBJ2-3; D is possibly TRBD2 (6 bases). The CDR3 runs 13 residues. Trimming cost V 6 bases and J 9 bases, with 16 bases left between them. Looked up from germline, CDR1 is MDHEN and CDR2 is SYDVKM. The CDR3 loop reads CASSPGVPGTQYF. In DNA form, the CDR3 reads TGTGCCAGCAGCCCGGGGGTCCCTGGGACGCAGTATTTT.

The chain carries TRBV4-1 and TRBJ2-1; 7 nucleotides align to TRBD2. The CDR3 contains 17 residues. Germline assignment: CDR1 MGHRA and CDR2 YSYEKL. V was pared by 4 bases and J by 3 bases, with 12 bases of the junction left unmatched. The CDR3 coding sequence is TGCGCCAGCAGCCCACCGCGGGGGTCTGGCTTCTACAATGAGCAGTTCTTC. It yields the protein CASSPPRGSGFYNEQFF.

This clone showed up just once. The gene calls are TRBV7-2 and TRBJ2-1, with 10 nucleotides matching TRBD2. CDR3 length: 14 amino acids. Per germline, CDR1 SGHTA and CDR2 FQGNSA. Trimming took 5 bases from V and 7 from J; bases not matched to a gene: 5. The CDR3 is CASSGLAGVNEQFF. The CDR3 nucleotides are TGTGCCAGCAGCGGTCTAGCGGGAGTTAATGAGCAGTTCTTC.

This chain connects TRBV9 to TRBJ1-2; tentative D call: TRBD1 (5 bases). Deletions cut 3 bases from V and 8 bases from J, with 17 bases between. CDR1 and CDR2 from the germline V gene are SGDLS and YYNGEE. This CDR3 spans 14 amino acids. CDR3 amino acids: CASSAEISAGGYTF. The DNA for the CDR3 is TGTGCCAGCAGCGCGGAGATATCAGCAGGGGGCTACACCTTC.

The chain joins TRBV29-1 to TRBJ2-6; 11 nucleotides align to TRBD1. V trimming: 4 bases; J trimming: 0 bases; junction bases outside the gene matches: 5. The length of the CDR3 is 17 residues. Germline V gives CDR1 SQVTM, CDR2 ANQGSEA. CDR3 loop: CSVVSGQGDSGANVLTF. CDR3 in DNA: TGCAGCGTTGTTTCGGGACAGGGGGACTCTGGGGCCAACGTCCTGACTTTC. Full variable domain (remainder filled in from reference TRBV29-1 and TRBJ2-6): SAVISQKPSRDICQRGTSLTIQCQVDSQVTMMFWYRQQPGQSLTLIATANQGSEATYESGFVIDKFPISRPNLTFSTLTVSNMSPEDSSIYLCSVVSGQGDSGANVLTFGAGSRLTVL.

The CDR3 DNA follows: TGTGCCAGCAGCCCCCAGGGACAAGAGACCCAGTACTTC. It encodes CASSPQGQETQYF. The genes are TRBV11-2 and TRBJ2-5; a weak D match, TRBD1 (5 bases). This CDR3 is built from 13 residues. V was pared by 5 bases and J by 2 bases, with 9 bases between. Germline CDR1 SGHAT, CDR2 FQNNGV.

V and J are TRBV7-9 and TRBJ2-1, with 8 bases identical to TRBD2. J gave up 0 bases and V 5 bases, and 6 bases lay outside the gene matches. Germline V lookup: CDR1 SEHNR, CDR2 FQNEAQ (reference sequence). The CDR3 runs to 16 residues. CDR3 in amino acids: CASSTPAGVSYNEQFF. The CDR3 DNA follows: TGTGCCAGCAGCACCCCAGCGGGAGTCTCCTACAATGAGCAGTTCTTC.

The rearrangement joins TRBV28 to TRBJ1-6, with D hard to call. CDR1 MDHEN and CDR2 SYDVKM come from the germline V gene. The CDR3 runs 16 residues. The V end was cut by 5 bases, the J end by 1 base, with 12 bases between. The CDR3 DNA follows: TGTGCCAGCAGTACCCAGAATTTTTCCTATAATTCACCCCTCCACTTT. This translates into CASSTQNFSYNSPLHF. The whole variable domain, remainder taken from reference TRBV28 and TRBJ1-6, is DVKVTQSSRYLVKRTGEKVFLECVQDMDHENMFWYRQDPGLGLRLIYFSYDVKMKEKGDIPEGYSVSREKKERFSLILESASTNQTSMYLCASSTQNFSYNSPLHFGNGTRLTVT.

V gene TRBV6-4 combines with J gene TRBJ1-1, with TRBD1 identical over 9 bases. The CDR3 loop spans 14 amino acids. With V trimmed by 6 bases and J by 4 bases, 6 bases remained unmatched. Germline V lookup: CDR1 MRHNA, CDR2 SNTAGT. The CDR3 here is CASRTQGAGTEAFF. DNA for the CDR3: TGTGCCAGCAGGACACAGGGGGCTGGCACTGAAGCTTTCTTT.

The CDR3 is CASRRPDRVGGYTF. The CDR3 bases are TGTGCCAGCAGGAGGCCGGACAGGGTGGGTGGCTACACCTTC. The rearrangement joins TRBV27 to TRBJ1-2; 8 bases fit TRBD1. CDR3 length: 14 residues. Germline lookup yields CDR1 MNHEY and CDR2 SMNVEV (reference sequence). The V segment lost 6 bases and the J segment 7 bases; nucleotides outside the gene matches: 10.

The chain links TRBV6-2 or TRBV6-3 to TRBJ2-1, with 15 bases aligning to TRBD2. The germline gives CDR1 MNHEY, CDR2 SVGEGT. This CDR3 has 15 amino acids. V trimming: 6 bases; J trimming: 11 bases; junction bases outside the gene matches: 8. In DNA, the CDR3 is TGTGCCAGCAGCAAGCCGGGACTAGCGGGAGGCAAGCAGTTCTTC. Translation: CASSKPGLAGGKQFF.

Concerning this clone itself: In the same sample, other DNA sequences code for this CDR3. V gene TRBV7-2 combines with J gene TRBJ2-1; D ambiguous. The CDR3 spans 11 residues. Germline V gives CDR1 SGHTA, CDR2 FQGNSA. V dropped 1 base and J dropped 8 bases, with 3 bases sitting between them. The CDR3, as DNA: TGTGCCAGCAGCTTAGTCGATGAGCAGTTCTTC. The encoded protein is CASSLVDEQFF.